The 7 T cell receptor beta chains in this list originate from one sample, sequenced in a study of response to subunit inactivated influenza vaccine. A single record per CDR3 protein comes from TCRdb applying MiXCR to the RT-PCR reads. The top ten clones hold under 10% of a sample with just under 250,000 distinct CDR3 sequences, 12% of them seen once. The sequencing here drew on non-naive T cells sorted from PBMCs, taken 14 days before vaccination. These receptors all come from a man aged 50-60 years who received an inactivated influenza vaccine.

The chain uses TRBV20-1 and TRBJ1-6; 8 positions match TRBD1. Germline V gene lookup returns CDR1 DFQATT and CDR2 SNEGSKA (reference sequence). After removal of 4 bases from V and 6 bases from J, the junction contained 5 bases not matched to a gene. The CDR3 runs to 14 residues. This chain's CDR3 is CSAMQGAGNSPLHF. The CDR3 nucleotides read TGCAGTGCTATGCAGGGGGCCGGTAATTCACCCCTCCACTTT.

This clonotype was seen a few times. The genes are TRBV7-9 and TRBJ2-3; possible D gene TRBD1, 6 bases. The V and J ends lost 6 bases and 3 bases respectively, with 16 bases between them. Germline-derived CDR1 and CDR2 are SEHNR and FQNEAQ (reference sequence). The CDR3 sequence is 15 residues long. The CDR3 DNA reads TGTGCCAGCAGTTCTCGGACAGATGGGACAGATACGCAGTATTTT. Its protein product is CASSSRTDGTDTQYF.

Only a few counts were recorded for this clonotype. V usage is TRBV9 and J usage is TRBJ1-2, with TRBD1 matching 11 bases. Germline-derived CDR1 and CDR2 are SGDLS and YYNGEE. This CDR3 is built from 16 residues. Trimming at V came to 3 bases and at J to 7 bases, leaving 11 bases not matched to a gene. CDR3 in amino acids: CASSETPGTGGSGYTF. CDR3 in DNA: TGTGCCAGCAGCGAGACCCCCGGGACAGGGGGATCTGGCTACACCTTC.

This clonotype was found a few times. The chain couples TRBV29-1 to TRBJ1-2; the D is unclear. Trimming took 3 bases from V and 0 from J, leaving 5 bases between them. Germline assignment: CDR1 SQVTM and CDR2 ANQGSEA. The CDR3 extends over 12 amino acids. The CDR3 bases are TGCAGCGTTGATACATCTAACTATGGCTACACCTTC. It codes for CSVDTSNYGYTF.

This clonotype came up a few times. The chain links TRBV14 to TRBJ2-3; TRBD2 is a possible D gene (7 bases). Germline CDR1 reads SGHDN; CDR2 reads FVKESK. The CDR3 runs 17 residues. V was trimmed by 0 bases and J by 5 bases, leaving 18 bases between them. The CDR3 region is CASSQDFRGAGRDTQYF. CDR3 nucleotides: TGTGCCAGCAGCCAAGATTTTCGGGGGGCCGGGAGAGATACGCAGTATTTT.

This clonotype was picked up a small number of times. The V gene is TRBV9, the J gene TRBJ2-3, with TRBD2 matching over 7 bases. The CDR3 contains 17 residues. Germline loops: CDR1 SGDLS, CDR2 YYNGEE. With 0 bases clipped from V and 2 bases from J, the junction kept 9 bases outside the gene matches. The CDR3 spells CASSVAGLAADTDTQYF. CDR3 DNA: TGTGCCAGCAGCGTAGCTGGCCTAGCGGCAGACACAGATACGCAGTATTTT.

This chain joins TRBV6-2 or TRBV6-3 and TRBJ2-7; 11 bases are shared with TRBD1. This CDR3 has 19 residues. Trimming cost V 0 bases and J 3 bases; bases outside gene matches: 13. CDR1 is MNHEY, CDR2 SVGEGT, per germline. The CDR3 loop is CASSYSMVAGTGGFYEQYF. Written as DNA, the CDR3 is TGTGCCAGCAGTTACTCGATGGTGGCCGGGACAGGGGGATTCTACGAGCAGTACTTC.